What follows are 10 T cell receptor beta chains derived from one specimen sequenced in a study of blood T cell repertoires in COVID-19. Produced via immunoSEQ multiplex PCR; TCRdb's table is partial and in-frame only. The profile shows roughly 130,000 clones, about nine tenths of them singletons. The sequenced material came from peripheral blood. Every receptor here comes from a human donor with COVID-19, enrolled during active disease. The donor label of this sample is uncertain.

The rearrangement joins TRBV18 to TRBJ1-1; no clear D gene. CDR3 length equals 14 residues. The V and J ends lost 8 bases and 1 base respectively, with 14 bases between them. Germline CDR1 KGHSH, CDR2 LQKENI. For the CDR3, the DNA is TGTGCCAGCCGGTTTCAAGCAGGGAACACTGAAGCTTTCTTT. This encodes CASRFQAGNTEAFF.

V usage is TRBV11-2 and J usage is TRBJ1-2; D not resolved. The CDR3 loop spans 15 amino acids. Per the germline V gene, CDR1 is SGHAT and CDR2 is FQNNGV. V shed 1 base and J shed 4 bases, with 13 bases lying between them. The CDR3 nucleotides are TGTGCCAGCAGCTTAGTCCGTACGGAGGCCTATGGCTACACCTTC. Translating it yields CASSLVRTEAYGYTF.

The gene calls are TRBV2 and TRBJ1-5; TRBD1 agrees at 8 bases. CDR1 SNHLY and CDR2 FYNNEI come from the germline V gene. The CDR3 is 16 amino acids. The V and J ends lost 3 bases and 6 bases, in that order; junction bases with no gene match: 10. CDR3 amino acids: CASSDGSRGRVQPQHF. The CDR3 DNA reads TGTGCCAGCAGTGACGGGTCCAGGGGGCGCGTTCAGCCCCAGCATTTT.

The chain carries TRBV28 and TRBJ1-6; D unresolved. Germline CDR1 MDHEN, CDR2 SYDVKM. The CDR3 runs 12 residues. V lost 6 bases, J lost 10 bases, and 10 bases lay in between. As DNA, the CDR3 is TGTGCCAGCAGGGCTCCACGATCACCCCTCCACTTT. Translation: CASRAPRSPLHF.

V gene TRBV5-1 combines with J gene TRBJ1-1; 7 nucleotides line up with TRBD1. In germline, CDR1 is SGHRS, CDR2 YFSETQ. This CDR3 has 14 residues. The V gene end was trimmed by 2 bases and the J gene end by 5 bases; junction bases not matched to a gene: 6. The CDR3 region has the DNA TGCGCCAGCAGCTTAGGCGCGACAGGGACTGAAGCTTTCTTT. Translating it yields CASSLGATGTEAFF.

DNA of the CDR3: TGTGCCAGCAGCGCCCGGGTGGCTGATACGCAGTATTTT. It yields the protein CASSARVADTQYF. The chain couples TRBV7-2 to TRBJ2-3; D remains ambiguous. V shed 5 bases and J shed 6 bases, with 12 bases lying between them. Germline assignment: CDR1 SGHTA and CDR2 FQGNSA. The length of the CDR3 is 13 residues.

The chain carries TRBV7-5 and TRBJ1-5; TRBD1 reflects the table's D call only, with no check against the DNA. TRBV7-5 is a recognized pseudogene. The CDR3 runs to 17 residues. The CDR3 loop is CVRSPKPKGDSNQPQHF. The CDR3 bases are TGTGTCAGAAGCCCGAAGCCGAAAGGGGATAGCAATCAGCCCCAGCATTTT.

CDR3 sequence: CARERRDRGEDGYTF. For the CDR3, the DNA is TGTGCCAGGGAAAGACGGGACAGGGGCGAGGATGGCTACACCTTC. The chain joins TRBV5-3 to TRBJ1-2; the match to TRBD1 covers 10 bases. TRBV5-3 is labeled an ORF, and its function is uncertain. CDR3 length: 15 amino acids. The V segment lost 8 bases and the J segment 6 bases; nucleotides outside the gene matches: 13.

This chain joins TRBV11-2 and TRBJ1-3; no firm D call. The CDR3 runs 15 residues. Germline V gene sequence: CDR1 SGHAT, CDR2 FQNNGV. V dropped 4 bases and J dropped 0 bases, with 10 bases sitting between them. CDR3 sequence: CASSSSLSSGNTIYF. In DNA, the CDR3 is TGTGCCAGCAGCTCATCCCTCAGCTCTGGAAACACCATATATTTT.

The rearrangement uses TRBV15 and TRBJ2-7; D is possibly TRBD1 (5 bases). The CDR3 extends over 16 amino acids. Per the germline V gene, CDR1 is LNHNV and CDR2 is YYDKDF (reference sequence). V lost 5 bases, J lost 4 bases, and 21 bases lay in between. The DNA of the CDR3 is TGTGCCACCAGCGTACCTCAGGGATTATCGAGTTACGAGCAGTACTTC. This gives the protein CATSVPQGLSSYEQYF.